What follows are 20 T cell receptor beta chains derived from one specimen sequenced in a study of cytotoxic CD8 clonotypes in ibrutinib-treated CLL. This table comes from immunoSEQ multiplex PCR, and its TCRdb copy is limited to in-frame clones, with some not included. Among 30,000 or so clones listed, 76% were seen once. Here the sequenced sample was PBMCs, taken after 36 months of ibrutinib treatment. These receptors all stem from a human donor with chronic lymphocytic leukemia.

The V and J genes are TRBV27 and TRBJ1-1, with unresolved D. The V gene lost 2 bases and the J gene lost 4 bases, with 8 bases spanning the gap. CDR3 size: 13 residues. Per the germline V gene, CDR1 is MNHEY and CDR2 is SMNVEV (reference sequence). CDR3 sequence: CASSLRSSTEAFF. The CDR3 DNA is TGTGCCAGCAGTTTACGTTCCAGCACTGAAGCTTTCTTT.

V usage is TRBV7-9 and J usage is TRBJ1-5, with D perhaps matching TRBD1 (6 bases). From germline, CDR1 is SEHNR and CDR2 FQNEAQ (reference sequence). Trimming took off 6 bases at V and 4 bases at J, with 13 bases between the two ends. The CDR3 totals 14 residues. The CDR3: CASSKAGVNQPQHF. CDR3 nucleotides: TGTGCCAGCAGTAAGGCAGGGGTAAATCAGCCCCAGCATTTT.

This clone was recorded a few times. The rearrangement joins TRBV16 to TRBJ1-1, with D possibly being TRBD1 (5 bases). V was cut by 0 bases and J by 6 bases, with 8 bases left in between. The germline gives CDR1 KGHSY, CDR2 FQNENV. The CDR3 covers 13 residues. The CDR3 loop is CASSQSTGAEAFF. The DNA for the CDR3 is TGTGCCAGCAGCCAATCAACGGGGGCTGAAGCTTTCTTT.

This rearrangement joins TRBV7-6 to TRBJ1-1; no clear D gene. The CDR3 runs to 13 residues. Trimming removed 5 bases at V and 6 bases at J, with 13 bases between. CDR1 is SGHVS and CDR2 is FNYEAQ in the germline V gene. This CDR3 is CASSPRRLAEAFF. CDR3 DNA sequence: TGTGCCAGCAGCCCCCGACGACTGGCTGAAGCTTTCTTT.

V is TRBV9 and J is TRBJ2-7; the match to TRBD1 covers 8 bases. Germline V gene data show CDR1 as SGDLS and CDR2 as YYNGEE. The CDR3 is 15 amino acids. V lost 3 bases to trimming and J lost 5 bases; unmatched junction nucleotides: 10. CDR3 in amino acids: CASSARQGWSHEQYF. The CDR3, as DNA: TGTGCCAGCAGCGCCCGACAGGGGTGGTCCCACGAGCAGTACTTC.

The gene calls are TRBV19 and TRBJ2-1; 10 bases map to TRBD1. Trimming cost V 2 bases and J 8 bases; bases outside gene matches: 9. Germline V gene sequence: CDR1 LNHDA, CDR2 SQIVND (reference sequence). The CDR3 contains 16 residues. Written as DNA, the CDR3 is TGTGCCAGTAGTATAAGTGCGGGACAGGGGAGCGATGAGCAGTTCTTC. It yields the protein CASSISAGQGSDEQFF.

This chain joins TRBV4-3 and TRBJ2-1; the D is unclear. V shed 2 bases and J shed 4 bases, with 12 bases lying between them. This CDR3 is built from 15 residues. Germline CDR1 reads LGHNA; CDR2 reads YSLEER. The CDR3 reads CASSQSPTSYNEQFF. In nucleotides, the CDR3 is TGCGCCAGCAGCCAATCTCCAACCAGTTACAATGAGCAGTTCTTC.

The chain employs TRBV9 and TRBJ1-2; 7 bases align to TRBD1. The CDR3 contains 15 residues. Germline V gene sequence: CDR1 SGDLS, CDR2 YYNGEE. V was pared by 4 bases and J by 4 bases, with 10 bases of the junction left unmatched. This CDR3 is CASSLRDSRIYGYTF. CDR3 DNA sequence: TGTGCCAGCAGCTTACGGGACAGTAGAATCTATGGCTACACCTTC.

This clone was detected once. The CDR3 coding sequence is TGCGCCAGCAGCTTGGAATCCGGGACAGGGAAAAGGACTGAAGCTTTCTTT. Translated, it gives CASSLESGTGKRTEAFF. The chain carries TRBV5-1 and TRBJ1-1; 9 nucleotides line up with TRBD1. V dropped 0 bases and J dropped 5; count of bases not matched to a gene: 11. The CDR3 is made up of 17 amino acids. Germline V CDR1 and CDR2: SGHRS, YFSETQ.

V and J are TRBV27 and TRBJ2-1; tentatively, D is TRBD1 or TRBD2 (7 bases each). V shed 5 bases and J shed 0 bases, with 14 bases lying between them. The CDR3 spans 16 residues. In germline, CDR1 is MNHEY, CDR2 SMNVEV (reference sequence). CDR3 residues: CASSSSGGGSYNEQFF. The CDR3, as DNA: TGTGCCAGCAGTAGTTCAGGGGGGGGCTCCTACAATGAGCAGTTCTTC.

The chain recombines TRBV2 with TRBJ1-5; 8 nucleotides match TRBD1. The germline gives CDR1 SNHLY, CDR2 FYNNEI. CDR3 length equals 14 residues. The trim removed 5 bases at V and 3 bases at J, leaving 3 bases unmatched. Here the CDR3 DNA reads TGTGCCAGCAGTCAGGGACAGGACAATCAGCCCCAGCATTTT. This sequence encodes CASSQGQDNQPQHF.

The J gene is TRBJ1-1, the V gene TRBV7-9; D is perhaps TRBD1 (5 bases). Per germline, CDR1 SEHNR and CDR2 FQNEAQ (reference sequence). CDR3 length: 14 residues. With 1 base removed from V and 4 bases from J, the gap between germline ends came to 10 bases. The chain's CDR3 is CASSLDGGFTEAFF. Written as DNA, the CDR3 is TGTGCCAGCAGCTTAGACGGGGGGTTCACTGAAGCTTTCTTT.

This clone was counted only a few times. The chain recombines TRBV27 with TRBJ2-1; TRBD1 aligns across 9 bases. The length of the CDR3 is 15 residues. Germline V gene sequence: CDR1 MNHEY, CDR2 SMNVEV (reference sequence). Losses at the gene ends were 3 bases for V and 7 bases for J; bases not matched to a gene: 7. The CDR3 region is CASSLGGQGSNEQFF. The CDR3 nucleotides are TGTGCCAGCAGTTTGGGGGGACAGGGTAGTAATGAGCAGTTCTTC.

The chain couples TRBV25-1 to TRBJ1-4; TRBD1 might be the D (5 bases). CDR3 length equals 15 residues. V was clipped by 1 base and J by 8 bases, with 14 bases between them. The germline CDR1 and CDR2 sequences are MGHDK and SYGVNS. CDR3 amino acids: CASSELYEGEEKLFF. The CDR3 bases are TGTGCCAGCAGTGAATTATATGAAGGGGAAGAAAAACTGTTTTTT.

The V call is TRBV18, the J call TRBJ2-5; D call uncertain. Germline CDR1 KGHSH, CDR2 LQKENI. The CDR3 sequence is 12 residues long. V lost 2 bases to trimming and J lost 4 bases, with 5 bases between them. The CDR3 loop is CASSPDGETQYF. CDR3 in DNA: TGTGCCAGCTCACCAGACGGAGAGACCCAGTACTTC. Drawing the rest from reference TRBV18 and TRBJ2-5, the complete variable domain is NAGVMQNPRHLVRRRGQEARLRCSPMKGHSHVYWYRQLPEEGLKFMVYLQKENIIDESGMPKERFSAEFPKEGPSILRIQQVVRGDSAAYFCASSPDGETQYFGPGTRLLVL.

The CDR3 sequence: CASSMLADTQYF. In DNA, the CDR3 is TGTGCCAGCAGCATGCTAGCAGATACGCAGTATTTT. The V call is TRBV5-6, the J call TRBJ2-3, with D hard to call. The CDR3 has 12 amino acids. The V gene lost 4 bases and the J gene lost 4 bases, with 7 bases spanning the gap. Germline V gene data show CDR1 as SGHDT and CDR2 as YYEEEE. Combining the CDR3 with reference TRBV5-6 and TRBJ2-3 gives the whole variable domain DAGVTQSPTHLIKTRGQQVTLRCSPKSGHDTVSWYQQALGQGPQFIFQYYEEEERQRGNFPDRFSGHQFPNYSSELNVNALLLGDSALYLCASSMLADTQYFGPGTRLTVL.

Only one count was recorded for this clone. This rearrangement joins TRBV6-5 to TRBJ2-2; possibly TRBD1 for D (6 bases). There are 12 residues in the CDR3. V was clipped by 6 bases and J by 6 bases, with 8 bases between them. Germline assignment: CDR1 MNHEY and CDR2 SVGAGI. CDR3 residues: CASRNRAGELFF. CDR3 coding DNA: TGTGCCAGCAGGAACAGGGCCGGGGAGCTGTTTTTT.

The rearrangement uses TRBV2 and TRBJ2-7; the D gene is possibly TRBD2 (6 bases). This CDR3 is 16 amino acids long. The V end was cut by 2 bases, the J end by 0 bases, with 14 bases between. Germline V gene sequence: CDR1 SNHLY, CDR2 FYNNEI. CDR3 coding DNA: TGTGCCAGCAGTGAAATTCTAGGGACTTCCTCCTACGAGCAGTACTTC. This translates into CASSEILGTSSYEQYF.

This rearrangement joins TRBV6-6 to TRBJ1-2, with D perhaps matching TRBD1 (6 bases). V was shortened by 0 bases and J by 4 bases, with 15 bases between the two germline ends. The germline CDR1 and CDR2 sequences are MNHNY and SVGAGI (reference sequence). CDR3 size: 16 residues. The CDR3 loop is CASSYSRTADLYGYTF. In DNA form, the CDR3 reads TGTGCCAGCAGTTACTCCAGGACAGCGGACCTCTATGGCTACACCTTC.

CDR3 DNA: TGCGCCAGCAGCCAAGATACAGGGGCGCCGGGTGGGAAACTGTTTTTT. Its translation: CASSQDTGAPGGKLFF. The J gene is TRBJ1-4, the V gene TRBV4-3, with 7 bases that match TRBD1. The CDR3 is 16 amino acids. Germline V gene lookup returns CDR1 LGHNA and CDR2 YSLEER. V shed 0 bases and J 11 bases; nucleotides not matched to a gene: 12.